The present entry profiles one TCR beta chain with its context. What it binds is unknown. Sequencing used immunoSEQ multiplex PCR; TCRdb keeps in-frame clones, though not all of them. The repertoire includes some 25,000 clones, approximately 86% of them detected once, and over 12% sits in the top ten. Germline lookup yields CDR1 MDHEN and CDR2 SYDVKM. V lost 2 bases to trimming and J lost 4 bases, with 8 bases between them. The CDR3 sequence is 14 residues long. This entry comes from a study of OX40 agonist ivuxolimab in advanced cancers. Turning to the study itself: Patients received intravenous ivuxolimab every 2 weeks at 0.01 to 10 mg/kg. The study's findings and limits: Clonal expansion by week 6 occurred in CD4+ and CD8+ blood T cells (at 0.1 to 3.0 mg/kg).

This rearrangement joins TRBV28 to TRBJ2-2; D is uncertain. The material was CD4+ or CD8+ T cells sorted from blood, obtained in a trial of the OX40 agonist ivuxolimab. This TCR was sampled from an adult with an advanced solid tumor such as melanoma, head and neck, liver or kidney cancer. CDR3 amino acids: CASSLRQLTGELFF. The CDR3 DNA sequence: TGTGCCAGCAGTTTAAGGCAGCTCACCGGGGAGCTGTTTTTT.